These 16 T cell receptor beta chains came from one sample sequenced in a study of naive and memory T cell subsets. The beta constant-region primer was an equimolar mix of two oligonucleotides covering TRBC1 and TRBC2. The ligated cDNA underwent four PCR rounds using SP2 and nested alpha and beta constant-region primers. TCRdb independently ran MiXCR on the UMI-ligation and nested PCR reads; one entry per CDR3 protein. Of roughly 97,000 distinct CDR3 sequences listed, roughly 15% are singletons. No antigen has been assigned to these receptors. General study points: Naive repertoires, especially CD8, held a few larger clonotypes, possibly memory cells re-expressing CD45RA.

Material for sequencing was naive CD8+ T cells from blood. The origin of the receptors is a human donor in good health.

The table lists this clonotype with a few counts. This CDR3 reads CASSQPPGLAGTYNEQFF. DNA for the CDR3: TGTGCCAGCAGCCAACCGCCGGGACTAGCGGGGACTTACAATGAGCAGTTCTTC. V gene TRBV4-2 combines with J gene TRBJ2-1; TRBD2 agrees at 13 bases. J was trimmed by 4 bases and V by 2 bases; bases with no gene match: 8. The CDR3 contains 18 residues. Germline V gene lookup returns CDR1 LGHNA and CDR2 YNFKEQ.

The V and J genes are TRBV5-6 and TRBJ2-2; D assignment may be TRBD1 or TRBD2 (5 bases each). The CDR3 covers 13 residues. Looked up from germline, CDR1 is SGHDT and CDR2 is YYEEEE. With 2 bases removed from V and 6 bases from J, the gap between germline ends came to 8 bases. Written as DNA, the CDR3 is TGTGCCAGCAGCTTATGGGGACCCGGGGAGCTGTTTTTT. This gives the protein CASSLWGPGELFF.

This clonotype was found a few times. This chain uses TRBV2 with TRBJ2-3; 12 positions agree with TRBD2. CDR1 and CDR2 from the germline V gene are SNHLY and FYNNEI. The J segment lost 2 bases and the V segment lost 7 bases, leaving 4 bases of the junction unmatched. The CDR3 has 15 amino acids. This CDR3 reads CASIRTSGNTDTQYF. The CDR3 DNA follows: TGTGCCAGCATAAGGACTAGCGGGAACACAGATACGCAGTATTTT.

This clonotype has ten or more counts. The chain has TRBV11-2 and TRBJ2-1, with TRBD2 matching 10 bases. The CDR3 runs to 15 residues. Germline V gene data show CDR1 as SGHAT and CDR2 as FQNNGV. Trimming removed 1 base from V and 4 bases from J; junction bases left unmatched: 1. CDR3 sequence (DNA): TGTGCCAGCAGCTTAGCTAGCGGGAGATACAATGAGCAGTTCTTC. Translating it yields CASSLASGRYNEQFF.

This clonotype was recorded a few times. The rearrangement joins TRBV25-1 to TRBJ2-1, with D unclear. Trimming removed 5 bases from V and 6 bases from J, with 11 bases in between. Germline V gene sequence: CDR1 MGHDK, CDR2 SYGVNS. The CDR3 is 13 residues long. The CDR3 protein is CASSSPIVNEQFF. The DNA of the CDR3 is TGTGCCAGCAGTTCGCCAATCGTCAATGAGCAGTTCTTC.

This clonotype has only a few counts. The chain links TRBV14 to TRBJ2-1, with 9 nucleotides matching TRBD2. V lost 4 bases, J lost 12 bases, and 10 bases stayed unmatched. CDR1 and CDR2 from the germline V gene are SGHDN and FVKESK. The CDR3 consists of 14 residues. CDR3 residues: CASSPSGIAVRQFF. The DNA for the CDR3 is TGTGCCAGCAGCCCTAGCGGGATCGCGGTAAGGCAGTTCTTC.

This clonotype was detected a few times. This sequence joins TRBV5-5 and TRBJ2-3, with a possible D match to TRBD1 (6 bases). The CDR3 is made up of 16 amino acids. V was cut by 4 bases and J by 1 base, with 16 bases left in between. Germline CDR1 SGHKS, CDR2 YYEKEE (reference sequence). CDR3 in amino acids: CASSPPGASRTDTQYF. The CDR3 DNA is TGTGCCAGCAGCCCCCCAGGGGCCTCGCGCACAGATACGCAGTATTTT.

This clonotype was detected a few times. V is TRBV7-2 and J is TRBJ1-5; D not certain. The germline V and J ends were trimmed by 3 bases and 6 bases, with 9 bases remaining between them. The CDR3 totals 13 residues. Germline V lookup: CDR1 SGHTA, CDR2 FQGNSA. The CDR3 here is CASSFGVGQPQHF. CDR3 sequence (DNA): TGTGCCAGCAGCTTTGGGGTCGGTCAGCCCCAGCATTTT. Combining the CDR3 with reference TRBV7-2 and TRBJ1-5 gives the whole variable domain GAGVSQSPSNKVTEKGKDVELRCDPISGHTALYWYRQSLGQGLEFLIYFQGNSAPDKSGLPSDRFSAERTGGSVSTLTIQRTQQEDSAVYLCASSFGVGQPQHFGDGTRLSIL.

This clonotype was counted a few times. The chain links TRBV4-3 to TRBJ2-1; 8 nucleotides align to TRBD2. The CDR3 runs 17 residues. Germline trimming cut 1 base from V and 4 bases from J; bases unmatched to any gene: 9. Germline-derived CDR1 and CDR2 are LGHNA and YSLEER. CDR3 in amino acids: CASSQVELADLYNEQFF. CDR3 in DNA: TGCGCCAGCAGCCAAGTGGAACTAGCGGACCTATACAATGAGCAGTTCTTC.

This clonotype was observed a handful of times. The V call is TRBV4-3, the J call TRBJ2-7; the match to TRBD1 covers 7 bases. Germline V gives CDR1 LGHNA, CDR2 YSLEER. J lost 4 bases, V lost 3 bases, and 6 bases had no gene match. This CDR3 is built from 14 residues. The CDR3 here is CASSHGTGEYEQYF. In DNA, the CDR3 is TGCGCCAGCAGCCATGGAACAGGGGAGTACGAGCAGTACTTC.

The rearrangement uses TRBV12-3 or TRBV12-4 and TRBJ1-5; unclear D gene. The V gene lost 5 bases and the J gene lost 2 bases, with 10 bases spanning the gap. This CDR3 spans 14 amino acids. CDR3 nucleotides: TGTGCCAGCAGTCCTCGGACGGGCAATCAGCCCCAGCATTTT. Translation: CASSPRTGNQPQHF.

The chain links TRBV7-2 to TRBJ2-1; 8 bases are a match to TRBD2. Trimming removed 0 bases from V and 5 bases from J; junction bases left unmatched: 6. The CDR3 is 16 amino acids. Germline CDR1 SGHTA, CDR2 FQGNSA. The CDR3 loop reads CASSLASELADNEQFF. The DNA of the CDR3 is TGTGCCAGCAGCTTAGCGTCCGAACTAGCGGACAATGAGCAGTTCTTC.

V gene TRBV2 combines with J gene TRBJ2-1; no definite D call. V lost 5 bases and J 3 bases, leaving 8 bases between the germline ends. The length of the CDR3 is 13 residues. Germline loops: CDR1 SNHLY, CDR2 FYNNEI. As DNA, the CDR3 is TGTGCCAGCAGTTTGCAGATCTACAATGAGCAGTTCTTC. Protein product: CASSLQIYNEQFF.

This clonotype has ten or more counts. CDR3 in amino acids: CASSFFTDTQYF. In DNA form, the CDR3 reads TGTGCCAGCAGCTTTTTCACAGATACGCAGTATTTT. The chain has TRBV7-9 and TRBJ2-3, with D unresolved. The germline CDR1 and CDR2 sequences are SEHNR and FQNEAQ (reference sequence). The V and J ends lost 3 bases and 2 bases respectively, with 3 bases between them. The length of the CDR3 is 12 residues.

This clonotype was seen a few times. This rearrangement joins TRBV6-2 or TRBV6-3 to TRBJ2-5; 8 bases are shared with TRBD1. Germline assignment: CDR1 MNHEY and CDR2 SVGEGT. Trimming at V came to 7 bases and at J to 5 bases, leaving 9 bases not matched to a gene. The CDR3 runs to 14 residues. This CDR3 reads CASKDDRGVETQYF. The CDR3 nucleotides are TGTGCCAGCAAGGACGACAGGGGAGTGGAGACCCAGTACTTC.

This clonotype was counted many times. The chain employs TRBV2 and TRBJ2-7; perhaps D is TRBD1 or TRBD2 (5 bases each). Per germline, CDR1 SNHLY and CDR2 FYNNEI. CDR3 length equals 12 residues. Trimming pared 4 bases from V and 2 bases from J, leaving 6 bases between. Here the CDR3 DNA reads TGTGCCAGCAGTGGGGGGACCTACGAGCAGTACTTC. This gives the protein CASSGGTYEQYF.